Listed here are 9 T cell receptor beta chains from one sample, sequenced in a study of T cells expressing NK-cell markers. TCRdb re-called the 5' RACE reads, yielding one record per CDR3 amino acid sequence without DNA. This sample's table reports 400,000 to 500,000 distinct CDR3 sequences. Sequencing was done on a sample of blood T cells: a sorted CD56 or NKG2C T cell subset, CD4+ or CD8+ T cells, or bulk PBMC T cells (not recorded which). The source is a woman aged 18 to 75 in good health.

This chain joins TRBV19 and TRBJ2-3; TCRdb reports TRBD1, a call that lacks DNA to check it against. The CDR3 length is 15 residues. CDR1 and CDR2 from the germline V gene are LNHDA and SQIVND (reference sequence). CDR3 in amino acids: CASSIGQGGTDTQYF.

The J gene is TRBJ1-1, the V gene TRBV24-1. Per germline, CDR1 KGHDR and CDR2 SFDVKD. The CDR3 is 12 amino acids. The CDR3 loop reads CATSDLKFEAFF.

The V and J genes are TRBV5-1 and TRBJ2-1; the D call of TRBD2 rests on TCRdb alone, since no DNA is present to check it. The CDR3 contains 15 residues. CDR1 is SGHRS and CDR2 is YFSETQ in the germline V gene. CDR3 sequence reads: CASSSRASGYNEQFF.

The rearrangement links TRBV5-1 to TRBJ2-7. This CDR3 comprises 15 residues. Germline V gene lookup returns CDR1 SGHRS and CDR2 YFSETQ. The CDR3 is CASSLVRGSRDEQYF.

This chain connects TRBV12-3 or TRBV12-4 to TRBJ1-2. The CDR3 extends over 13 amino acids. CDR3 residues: CASTKTDNYGYTF.

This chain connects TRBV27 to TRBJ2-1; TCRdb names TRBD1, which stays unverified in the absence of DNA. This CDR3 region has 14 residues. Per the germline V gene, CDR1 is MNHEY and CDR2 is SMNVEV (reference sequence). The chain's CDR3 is CASSARLARHEQFF.

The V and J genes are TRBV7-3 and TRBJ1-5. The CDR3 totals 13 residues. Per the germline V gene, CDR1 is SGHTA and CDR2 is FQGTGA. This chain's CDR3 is CASSSDGNQPQHF.

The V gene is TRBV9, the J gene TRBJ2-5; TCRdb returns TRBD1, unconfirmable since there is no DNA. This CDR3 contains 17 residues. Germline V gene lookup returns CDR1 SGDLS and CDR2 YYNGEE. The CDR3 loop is CASSISPGTGSQETQYF.

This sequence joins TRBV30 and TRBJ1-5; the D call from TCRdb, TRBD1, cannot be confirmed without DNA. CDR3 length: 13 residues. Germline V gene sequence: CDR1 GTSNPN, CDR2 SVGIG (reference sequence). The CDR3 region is CAWGQAANQPQHF. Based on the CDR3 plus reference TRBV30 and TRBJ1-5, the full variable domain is SQTIHQWPATLVQPVGSPLSLECTVEGTSNPNLYWYRQAAGRGLQLLFYSVGIGQISSEVPQNLSASRPQDRQFILSSKKLLLSDSGFYLCAWGQAANQPQHFGDGTRLSIL.